These T cell receptor beta chains were read from a single sample in a study of human T cells and chemical hapten exposure. TCRdb recomputed calls from the RACE reads with MiXCR, one row per CDR3 protein. Among tens of thousands of distinct CDR3 sequences listed, more than 10% were seen once. Source: whole blood, taken in connection with sensitization to the hapten diphenylcyclopropenone (DPC). These receptor sequences come from a woman aged 40 to 50 with alopecia areata. Some clones in this sample may be carry-over from other donors' samples. Both conserved end residues are part of each CDR3. The order of the fields is clone size, V gene, J gene, D gene, CDR3 protein, CDR3 DNA. A D gene is named only where the DNA matches it firmly. Clone sizes are given selectively: once, few, many, or a class where the clone is expanded.

.	TRBV7-8	TRBJ2-1	.	CASSAEGDFYNEQFF	TGTGCCAGCAGCGCCGAGGGGGACTTCTACAATGAGCAGTTCTTC
few	TRBV28	TRBJ2-7	.	CASSPSLGSYEQYF	TGTGCCAGCAGTCCCTCTCTAGGGTCCTACGAGCAGTACTTC
.	TRBV29-1	TRBJ2-7	.	CSVGTVNSYEQYF	TGCAGCGTTGGGACAGTTAACTCCTACGAGCAGTACTTC
.	TRBV28	TRBJ1-1	.	CASVNPDKKCFF	TGTGCCAGCGTTAATCCTGACAAAAAATGTTTCTTT
many	TRBV28	TRBJ1-4	.	CASRQGLNEKLFF	TGTGCCAGCAGACAGGGATTGAATGAAAAACTGTTTTTT
.	TRBV28	TRBJ2-4	.	CATGESGAKNIQYF	TGTGCAACCGGCGAATCTGGGGCCAAAAACATTCAGTACTTC
few	TRBV6-1	TRBJ2-3	.	CASSELVLAPDTQYF	TGTGCCAGCAGTGAGTTGGTGCTAGCCCCAGATACGCAGTATTTT
many	TRBV24-1	TRBJ2-6	.	CATSDQGHYSGANVLTF	TGTGCCACCAGTGACCAGGGACATTACTCTGGGGCCAACGTCCTGACTTTC
many	TRBV28	TRBJ2-7	.	CASSSWEPYEQYF	TGTGCCAGCAGTTCTTGGGAGCCCTACGAGCAGTACTTC
.	TRBV28	TRBJ1-1	.	CASTRRIMNTEAFF	TGTGCCAGCACCCGGAGAATCATGAACACTGAAGCTTTCTTT
many	TRBV2	TRBJ2-1	.	CASSSIAARLNEQFF	TGTGCCAGCAGTTCGATAGCGGCCCGTTTAAATGAGCAGTTCTTC
many	TRBV7-2	TRBJ2-2	TRBD2	CASSSPVASGGVGELFF	TGTGCCAGCAGCTCTCCCGTGGCTAGCGGGGGGGTCGGGGAGCTGTTTTTT
.	TRBV3-1	TRBJ2-5	TRBD1	CASDGTGGDQETQYF	TGTGCCAGCGACGGGACAGGGGGAGATCAAGAGACCCAGTACTTC
many	TRBV6-5	TRBJ2-2	.	CASSYPGGTNTGELFF	TGTGCCAGCAGTTACCCGGGGGGCACGAACACCGGGGAGCTGTTTTTT
many	TRBV3-1	TRBJ1-4	.	CASRQQGVTNEKLFF	TGTGCCAGCAGGCAACAAGGGGTTACTAATGAAAAACTGTTTTTT
few	TRBV9	TRBJ2-7	.	CASSVAPDPYEQYF	TGTGCCAGCAGCGTAGCCCCTGATCCCTACGAGCAGTACTTC